This T cell receptor beta chain was obtained from a study of Tregs in tolerant kidney transplant recipients. Produced via immunoSEQ multiplex PCR; TCRdb's table is partial and in-frame only. The table records about 110,000 clones, around 89% of them present only once. A remark on this clone: No antigen is known for it.

CDR3 length: 15 amino acids. With V trimmed by 2 bases and J by 6 bases, 10 bases remained unmatched. The germline CDR1 and CDR2 sequences are SGHTS and YDEGEE. Study results and limitations: Findings come from small patient numbers and require larger validation.

The receptor comes from a human donor who received a combined kidney and bone marrow transplant. The V and J genes are TRBV5-8 and TRBJ1-1, with TRBD1 identical over 7 bases. The sequenced sample was CD4+ T cells from blood, obtained before the transplant. This CDR3 is CASSLPHRGRAEAFF. CDR3 coding DNA: TGTGCCAGCAGCTTACCTCACAGGGGTAGGGCTGAAGCTTTCTTT.